This T cell receptor beta chain originates from a study of shared clonotypes between healthy human individuals. Germline V gene lookup returns CDR1 LNHNV and CDR2 YYDKDF (reference sequence). V lost 3 bases, J lost 2 bases, and 16 bases lay in between. The CDR3 is made up of 16 amino acids. Naive CD8 cells comprised CD45RO-negative, CCR7-positively selected cells, excluding terminally differentiated effector memory CD45RA+ cells. Study outcomes and limitations: Generation of non-shared clonotypes was less probable than generation of clonotypes shared by all four donors.

The assay was immunoSEQ multiplex PCR, and TCRdb's table has in-frame clones only and misses some. This sample yields hundreds of thousands of clones, of which approximately 95% are seen a single time; over 0.095% belongs to the top ten. About this clone: No antigen is known for it.

The chain is built from TRBV15 and TRBJ2-5, with D possibly being TRBD1 (6 bases). This TCR came from a woman between 25 and 40 years old in good health. The source material was naive CD8+ T cells sorted from blood. CDR3 sequence: CATSRGFTGFQETQYF. As DNA, the CDR3 is TGTGCCACCAGCAGGGGATTCACAGGGTTTCAAGAGACCCAGTACTTC.